This T cell receptor beta chain emerged from a study of shared clonotypes between healthy human individuals. Study at large: Donor composition was a couple of women and three men, aged 18 to 49. CD8 memory received one plate per donor, CD8 naive two, CD4 memory three and CD4 naive three.

It was across several immunoSEQ plates that each subset's genomic DNA was evenly split. Using immunoSEQ multiplex PCR, the repertoire was profiled, and TCRdb retains in-frame clones only, with some absent. Altogether about 2.4 million clones are present, more than 80% being singletons, with the ten largest covering 0.14%. Study-level results: Few donors restricted represented genetic and exposure-history diversity.

The CDR3 length is 14 residues. V was shortened by 4 bases and J by 0 bases, with 11 bases between the two germline ends. The germline V gene has CDR1 SGHNT and CDR2 YYREEE (reference sequence). A note on this clone: Antigen unknown.

V gene TRBV5-4 combines with J gene TRBJ2-7; the D gene is possibly TRBD2 (6 bases). The clonotype was recovered from a man between 18 and 35 years old in good health. The sample was naive CD4+ T cells sorted from blood. Stated subset: CD45RA+ positively selected. The CDR3 protein is CASSLPGSSYEQYF. Written as DNA, the CDR3 is TGTGCCAGCAGCCTGCCCGGGAGCTCCTACGAGCAGTACTTC.